The 28 T cell receptor beta chains presented below share a single source sample, sequenced in a study of beta chain features in type 1 diabetes. Whole-study findings and limits: Among patients with Type 1 diabetes, TCRB CDR3s were moderately but significantly shorter in every one of the four CD4+ subsets.

Antigens for these TCRs are unknown. Expressed TCRB transcripts were sequenced after all isolated RNA was converted to cDNA. This table comes from immunoSEQ multiplex PCR, and its TCRdb copy is limited to in-frame clones, with some not included. This table has hundreds of thousands of clones, more than 13% appearing once. Sample: naive CD4+ T cells from blood. Receptor source: a man aged 18-30 years with type 1 diabetes.

The sample holds a few counts of this clone. The rearrangement links TRBV7-2 to TRBJ2-1; D not resolved. V was pared by 1 base and J by 12 bases, with 10 bases between. CDR3 length: 12 residues. Germline CDR1 and CDR2: SGHTA and FQGNSA. As DNA, the CDR3 is TGTGCCAGCAGCTTAGTTTTCCAAAGGCAGTTCTTC. It encodes CASSLVFQRQFF.

Only a few counts were recorded for this clone. The DNA of the CDR3 is TGTGCCACCAGCAGGGGAGCGCAGACCCAGTACTTC. Its protein is CATSRGAQTQYF. The chain is built from TRBV15 and TRBJ2-5; D might be TRBD2 (5 bases). This CDR3 has 12 amino acids. Trimming took 3 bases from V and 6 from J, leaving 8 bases between them. CDR1 LNHNV and CDR2 YYDKDF come from the germline V gene (reference sequence).

The chain carries TRBV30 and TRBJ1-4; perhaps TRBD1 as D (6 bases). This CDR3 spans 14 amino acids. Per germline, CDR1 GTSNPN and CDR2 SVGIG (reference sequence). V lost 3 bases, J lost 8 bases, and 16 bases lay in between. CDR3 coding DNA: TGTGCCTGGAGATCCGCGGGGGCTGGCGAAAAACTGTTTTTT. It is translated as CAWRSAGAGEKLFF.

This clone was seen more than once but under ten times. The V call is TRBV6-1, the J call TRBJ2-2, with TRBD2 as a possible D gene (5 bases). V was cut by 6 bases and J by 0 bases, with 8 bases left in between. The CDR3 covers 14 residues. In germline, CDR1 is MNHNS, CDR2 SASEGT. CDR3 sequence reads: CASSGLANTGELFF. In nucleotides, the CDR3 is TGTGCCAGCAGCGGACTTGCGAACACCGGGGAGCTGTTTTTT.

The genes are TRBV18 and TRBJ2-2; D remains unclear. The CDR3 spans 13 residues. Germline CDR1 and CDR2: KGHSH and LQKENI. V lost 3 bases and J lost 6, with 8 bases in between. The CDR3 reads CASSPVDAGELFF. In DNA, the CDR3 is TGTGCCAGCTCACCGGTCGATGCCGGGGAGCTGTTTTTT.

This clone was seen more than once but under ten times. This chain joins TRBV6-6 and TRBJ2-3; D remains ambiguous. V was pared by 5 bases and J by 2 bases, with 2 bases between. This CDR3 is built from 11 residues. CDR1 is MNHNY, CDR2 SVGAGI, per germline (reference sequence). CDR3: CASSNTDTQYF. The CDR3, as DNA: TGTGCCAGCAGTAACACAGATACGCAGTATTTT.

Only a few counts were recorded for this clone. CDR3 DNA: TGTGCCAGCATCAACTACAGGGTGGATCCCATTGTTGCCTATGGCTACACCTTC. Its protein product is CASINYRVDPIVAYGYTF. The chain combines TRBV5-4 with TRBJ1-2, with D possibly TRBD1 on 6 matching bases. The CDR3 has 18 residues. Germline CDR1 is SGHNT and CDR2 is YYREEE (reference sequence). V lost 6 bases and J lost 4, with 28 bases in between. Full variable domain (remainder filled in from reference TRBV5-4 and TRBJ1-2): ETGVTQSPTHLIKTRGQQVTLRCSSQSGHNTVSWYQQALGQGPQFIFQYYREEENGRGNFPPRFSGLQFPNYSSELNVNALELDDSALYLCASINYRVDPIVAYGYTFGSGTRLTVV.

This sequence joins TRBV2 and TRBJ1-1, with D perhaps TRBD1 (5 bases). CDR3 length: 13 amino acids. Germline V CDR1 and CDR2: SNHLY, FYNNEI. V was trimmed by 1 base and J by 4 bases, leaving 7 bases between them. DNA of the CDR3: TGTGCCAGCAGTGAAGAGACAGCCACTGAAGCTTTCTTT. It specifies CASSEETATEAFF.

CDR3: CASSPSAVGDEAFF. CDR3 bases: TGTGCCAGCAGCCCGAGTGCCGTAGGGGATGAAGCTTTCTTT. The chain has TRBV7-9 and TRBJ1-1; a weak D match, TRBD1 (5 bases). The CDR3 spans 14 residues. V gave up 5 bases and J gave up 7 bases, with 17 bases separating them. Germline CDR1 is SEHNR and CDR2 is FQNEAQ (reference sequence).

This clone was found a few times. The chain has TRBV30 and TRBJ2-3; D assignment may be TRBD1 or TRBD2 (5 bases each). This CDR3 has 11 amino acids. Germline assignment: CDR1 GTSNPN and CDR2 SVGIG (reference sequence). V dropped 8 bases and J dropped 5 bases, with 11 bases sitting between them. The CDR3 sequence is CARGGGDTQYF. CDR3 DNA: TGTGCCAGAGGTGGGGGAGATACGCAGTATTTT.

V and J are TRBV7-2 and TRBJ1-1; 9 bases are a match to TRBD1. The junction had 9 bases not matched to a gene; V was cut back by 6 bases and J by 1 base. The V gene's germline CDR1 is SGHTA and CDR2 FQGNSA. CDR3 length: 16 residues. The CDR3 bases are TGTGCCAGCAGTTATTGGGACAGGGCGCGGAACACTGAAGCTTTCTTT. Its translation: CASSYWDRARNTEAFF.

This clone was detected only a few times. V usage is TRBV29-1 and J usage is TRBJ2-7; either TRBD1 or TRBD2 may supply D (7 bases each). Trimming left V 4 bases short and J 2 bases short, with 15 bases between. Per the germline V gene, CDR1 is SQVTM and CDR2 is ANQGSEA. The length of the CDR3 is 14 residues. The CDR3 region has the DNA TGCAGCGTTGTTAAGACAGGGAGGGCCTACGAGCAGTACTTC. As protein: CSVVKTGRAYEQYF.

V is TRBV7-2 and J is TRBJ2-1; TRBD2 agrees at 7 bases. This CDR3 contains 13 residues. Unmatched junction bases numbered 8, after V lost 10 bases and J lost 5 bases. Germline assignment: CDR1 SGHTA and CDR2 FQGNSA. In nucleotides, the CDR3 is TGTGCCACCACGTTTACTAGCGACAATGAGCAGTTCTTC. Translating it yields CATTFTSDNEQFF.

The chain employs TRBV12-5 and TRBJ2-7; D uncertain. Trimming shortened V by 5 bases and J by 4 bases, and 9 bases separated the two germline ends. This CDR3 is 12 amino acids long. Germline V gene sequence: CDR1 LGHNT, CDR2 FRNRAP. This CDR3 is CASGPDLYEQYF. The CDR3 coding sequence is TGTGCTAGTGGTCCGGACCTGTACGAGCAGTACTTC.

This clone occurred a few times. Distinct nucleotide sequences in the sample also encode this CDR3. V is TRBV5-1 and J is TRBJ2-3; D is unresolved. This CDR3 comprises 14 residues. Trimming removed 0 bases at V and 0 bases at J, with 5 bases between. Per the germline V gene, CDR1 is SGHRS and CDR2 is YFSETQ. CDR3 residues: CASSLGRSTDTQYF. In DNA form, the CDR3 reads TGCGCCAGCAGCTTGGGTAGGAGCACAGATACGCAGTATTTT.

This chain uses TRBV11-2 with TRBJ2-7; 7 bases map to TRBD2. The CDR3 consists of 16 residues. Germline-derived CDR1 and CDR2 are SGHAT and FQNNGV. Trimming took 5 bases from V and 6 from J; bases not matched to a gene: 16. The DNA for the CDR3 is TGTGCCAGCAGCCCTAGGGGAGGGATCAGGACGGCCGAGCAGTACTTC. Translating gives CASSPRGGIRTAEQYF.

In this sample, this clone turned up a few times. The chain employs TRBV18 and TRBJ1-2, with a possible D match to TRBD1 (6 bases). The V gene lost 6 bases and the J gene lost 7 bases, with 15 bases spanning the gap. The V gene's germline CDR1 is KGHSH and CDR2 LQKENI. CDR3 length: 13 amino acids. The CDR3 DNA is TGTGCCAGCTCTCCAACAGGGACGCGTGGCTACACCTTC. Amino acids: CASSPTGTRGYTF.

The chain joins TRBV5-1 to TRBJ1-2, with a weak D call TRBD1 (5 bases). Trimming removed 2 bases at V and 8 bases at J, with 7 bases between. CDR3 size: 11 residues. Germline V gene sequence: CDR1 SGHRS, CDR2 YFSETQ. Written as DNA, the CDR3 is TGCGCCAGCAGCTTCGAGGGGGGCTACACCTTC. Translation: CASSFEGGYTF.

A few counts support this clone. Other DNA sequences in this sample translate to the same CDR3. V gene TRBV28 combines with J gene TRBJ2-7; D gene uncertain. Germline CDR1 and CDR2: MDHEN and SYDVKM. The CDR3 extends over 11 amino acids. Trimming left V 4 bases short and J 7 bases short, with 8 bases between. The DNA of the CDR3 is TGTGCCAGCAGTTCCGCCAGTGAGCAGTACTTC. Amino acids: CASSSASEQYF. The entire variable domain, with the rest obtained from reference TRBV28 and TRBJ2-7, is as follows: DVKVTQSSRYLVKRTGEKVFLECVQDMDHENMFWYRQDPGLGLRLIYFSYDVKMKEKGDIPEGYSVSREKKERFSLILESASTNQTSMYLCASSSASEQYFGPGTRLTVT.

This clone was seen a handful of times. Here the CDR3 reads CASSLEGRPLREQYF. Written as DNA, the CDR3 is TGTGCCAGCAGCTTAGAGGGACGTCCGTTGCGCGAGCAGTACTTC. V and J are TRBV7-6 and TRBJ2-7; possibly TRBD1 or TRBD2 for D (5 bases each). The ends were cut back, 1 base at V and 6 bases at J, with 16 bases in the middle. The CDR3 contains 15 residues. Germline CDR1 SGHVS, CDR2 FNYEAQ. Drawing the rest from reference TRBV7-6 and TRBJ2-7, the complete variable domain is GAGVSQSPRYKVTKRGQDVALRCDPISGHVSLYWYRQALGQGPEFLTYFNYEAQQDKSGLPNDRFSAERPEGSISTLTIQRTEQRDSAMYRCASSLEGRPLREQYFGPGTRLTVT.

This clone was recorded a few times. The chain is built from TRBV4-2 and TRBJ2-3, with D perhaps matching TRBD1 (6 bases). Germline V lookup: CDR1 LGHNA, CDR2 YNFKEQ. The CDR3 is made up of 18 amino acids. Trimming shortened V by 0 bases and J by 2 bases, and 18 bases separated the two germline ends. The DNA of the CDR3 is TGTGCCAGCAGCCAAGATCCGGCCAGGGGTACCGACACAGATACGCAGTATTTT. Amino acids: CASSQDPARGTDTDTQYF.

J is TRBJ2-1 and V is TRBV20-1, with D possibly being TRBD2 (5 bases). This CDR3 is 11 amino acids long. Per germline, CDR1 DFQATT and CDR2 SNEGSKA (reference sequence). Trimming pared 2 bases from V and 8 bases from J, leaving 7 bases between. The CDR3, as DNA: TGCAGTGCTAGACGTAGCGATGAGCAGTTCTTC. Its translation: CSARRSDEQFF.

This clone occurred a few times. The chain recombines TRBV29-1 with TRBJ1-1; D possibly corresponds to TRBD1 (6 bases). Trimming took 1 base from V and 1 from J, leaving 7 bases between them. CDR3 length: 13 residues. The germline CDR1 and CDR2 sequences are SQVTM and ANQGSEA. The CDR3, as DNA: TGCAGCGTTGAAGGGACAGCGAACACTGAAGCTTTCTTT. Encoded protein: CSVEGTANTEAFF. Filled out from reference TRBV29-1 and TRBJ1-1, the complete variable domain reads SAVISQKPSRDICQRGTSLTIQCQVDSQVTMMFWYRQQPGQSLTLIATANQGSEATYESGFVIDKFPISRPNLTFSTLTVSNMSPEDSSIYLCSVEGTANTEAFFGQGTRLTVV.

In its sample, this clone was seen a few times. The sample carries other DNA sequences with the same CDR3. The chain's CDR3 is CASSLDRAGTEAFF. The CDR3 coding sequence is TGTGCCAGCAGCTTGGACAGGGCGGGCACTGAAGCTTTCTTT. The chain has TRBV5-4 and TRBJ1-1; D is possibly TRBD1 (6 bases). CDR3 length equals 14 residues. Trimming removed 0 bases at V and 4 bases at J, with 10 bases between. Germline V gene lookup returns CDR1 SGHNT and CDR2 YYREEE (reference sequence).

With regard to this clone: This sample includes further DNA sequences coding for the same CDR3. The genes are TRBV6-5 and TRBJ2-5; D is unresolved. Trimming took 0 bases from V and 2 from J, leaving 4 bases between them. Germline loops: CDR1 MNHEY, CDR2 SVGAGI. The CDR3 consists of 13 residues. For the CDR3, the DNA is TGTGCCAGCAGTTACTCCAGGCAAGAGACCCAGTACTTC. Its translation is CASSYSRQETQYF.

In its sample, this clone was seen a few times. The chain couples TRBV11-2 to TRBJ1-1; D unresolved. CDR1 and CDR2 from the germline V gene are SGHAT and FQNNGV. CDR3 length: 13 residues. Trimming cost V 4 bases and J 1 base, with 7 bases left between them. CDR3 sequence reads: CASSSRRNTEAFF. CDR3 DNA: TGTGCCAGCAGCTCCCGTAGGAACACTGAAGCTTTCTTT.

This clone has just a few counts. The same CDR3 is also encoded by other DNA sequences in this sample. The CDR3 here is CASSVEGPYNEQFF. The CDR3 region has the DNA TGTGCCAGCAGCGTAGAGGGACCATACAATGAGCAGTTCTTC. The J gene is TRBJ2-1, the V gene TRBV9; D is possibly TRBD1 or TRBD2 (5 bases each). The germline gives CDR1 SGDLS, CDR2 YYNGEE. This CDR3 is built from 14 residues. V was pared by 0 bases and J by 4 bases, with 8 bases between.

The rearrangement links TRBV28 to TRBJ1-2; no firm D call. Trimming shortened V by 9 bases and J by 8 bases, and 13 bases separated the two germline ends. This CDR3 has 11 residues. Germline V gene lookup returns CDR1 MDHEN and CDR2 SYDVKM. The CDR3 DNA follows: TGTGCCAGTCGGGAGTCCCTCGGCTACACCTTC. Translation gives CASRESLGYTF.